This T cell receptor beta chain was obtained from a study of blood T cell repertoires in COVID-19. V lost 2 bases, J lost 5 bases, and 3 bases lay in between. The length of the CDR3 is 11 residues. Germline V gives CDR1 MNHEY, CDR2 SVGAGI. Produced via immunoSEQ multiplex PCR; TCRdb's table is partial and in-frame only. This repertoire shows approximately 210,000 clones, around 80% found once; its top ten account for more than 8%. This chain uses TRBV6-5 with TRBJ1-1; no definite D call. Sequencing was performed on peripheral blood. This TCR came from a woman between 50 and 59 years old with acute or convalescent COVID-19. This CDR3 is CASSYRTEAFF. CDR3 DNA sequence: TGTGCCAGCAGTTACCGGACTGAAGCTTTCTTT.